This T cell receptor (beta chain) came from a study of OX40 agonist ivuxolimab in advanced cancers. Study-wide findings and caveats: Clonal expansion from baseline to week 6 occurred in both CD4+ and CD8+ T cells. Partial responders receiving 0.1-3.0 mg/kg showed among the lowest clonal expansion.

With 0 bases clipped from V and 8 bases from J, the junction kept 1 base outside the gene matches. The germline gives CDR1 MNHEY, CDR2 SVGAGI. This CDR3 is built from 13 residues. Sequencing used immunoSEQ multiplex PCR; TCRdb keeps in-frame clones, though not all of them. Of about 59,000 clones in the sample, approximately 87% were seen once. For this clone: What it recognizes is unknown.

The clonotype originates from an adult with an advanced solid tumor such as melanoma, head and neck, liver or kidney cancer. V usage is TRBV6-5 and J usage is TRBJ1-1, with TRBD1 matching over 9 bases. Sample: CD4+ or CD8+ T cells sorted from blood, taken in a trial of the OX40 agonist ivuxolimab. This CDR3 reads CASSYSGTGEAFF. CDR3 coding DNA: TGTGCCAGCAGTTACTCCGGGACAGGGGAAGCTTTCTTT.